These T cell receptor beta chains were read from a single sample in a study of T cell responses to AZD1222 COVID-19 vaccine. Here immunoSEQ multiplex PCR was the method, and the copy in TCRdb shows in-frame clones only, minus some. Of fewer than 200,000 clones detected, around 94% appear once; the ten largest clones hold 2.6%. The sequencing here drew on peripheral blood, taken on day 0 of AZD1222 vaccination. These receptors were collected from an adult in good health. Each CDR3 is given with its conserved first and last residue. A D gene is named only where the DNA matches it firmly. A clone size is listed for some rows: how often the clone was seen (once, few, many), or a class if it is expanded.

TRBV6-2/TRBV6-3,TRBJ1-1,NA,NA,TGTGCCAGCAGTGAGGGACGGGTGAACACTGAAGCTTTCTTT,CASSEGRVNTEAFF
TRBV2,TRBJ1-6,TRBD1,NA,TGTGCCAGCACTTCGACAGGGGGAGGTTCTAATTCACCCCTCCACTTT,CASTSTGGGSNSPLHF
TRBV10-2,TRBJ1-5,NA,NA,TGCGCCAGCAGTGAACAGACAGGACTTGGCAATCAGCCCCAGCATTTT,CASSEQTGLGNQPQHF
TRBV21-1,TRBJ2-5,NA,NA,TGTGCCAGCAGCAAAGTACAGGGATCGGGAGAGACCCAGTACTTC,CASSKVQGSGETQYF
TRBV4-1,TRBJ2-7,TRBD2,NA,TGCGCCAGCAGCCAGGCTCCAGCGGGAGGGACCTACGAGCAGTACTTC,CASSQAPAGGTYEQYF
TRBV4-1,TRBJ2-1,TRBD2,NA,TGCGCCAGCAGCCGCGGGGGTGAGCAGTTCTTC,CASSRGGEQFF
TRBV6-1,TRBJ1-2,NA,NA,TGTGCCAGCAGTGAGGGCCGGGGCGCCAGCTTTAACTATGGCTACACCTTC,CASSEGRGASFNYGYTF
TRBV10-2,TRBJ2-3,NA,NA,TGCGCCAGCAGTGTTGGATTCGATACGCAGTATTTT,CASSVGFDTQYF
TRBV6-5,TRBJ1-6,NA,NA,TGTGCCAGCAGGAGCTGGATTAATAATTCACCCCTCCACTTT,CASRSWINNSPLHF
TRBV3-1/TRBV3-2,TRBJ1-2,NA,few,TGTGCCAGCACCAGAGGGGGGTACTATGGCTACACCTTC,CASTRGGYYGYTF
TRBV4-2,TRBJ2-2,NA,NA,TGTGCCAGCAGCCAAGAGGGTGGGACTGGATACACCGGGGAGCTGTTTTTT,CASSQEGGTGYTGELFF
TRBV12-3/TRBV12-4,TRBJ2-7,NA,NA,TGTGCCAGCAGTCCTCCTAACTCCTACGAGCAGTACTTC,CASSPPNSYEQYF
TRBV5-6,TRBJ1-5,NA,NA,TGTGCCAGCAGCTTGGGCGAGGGTGGGCCCCAGCATTTT,CASSLGEGGPQHF
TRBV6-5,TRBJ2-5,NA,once,TGTGCCAGCAGTTCGGTAGGAGAGACCCAGTACTTC,CASSSVGETQYF
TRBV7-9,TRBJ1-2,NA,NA,TGTGCCAGCAGCGCGACCATTCGGGAGGGGAACTATGGCTACACCTTC,CASSATIREGNYGYTF
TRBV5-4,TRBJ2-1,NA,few,TGTGCCAGCAGCTTGGAGTTCGGCGGGAACTACAATGAGCAGTTCTTC,CASSLEFGGNYNEQFF
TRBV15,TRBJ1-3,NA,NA,TGTGCCACCAGCAGAGATCTGGTGCCGAGGGACACCATATATTTT,CATSRDLVPRDTIYF
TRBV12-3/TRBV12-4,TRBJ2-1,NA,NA,TGTGCCAGCAGTTTAGGGGGATACAATGAGCAGTTCTTC,CASSLGGYNEQFF
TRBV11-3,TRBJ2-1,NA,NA,TGTGCCAGCAGCCAAACGTACAGGTCCTGGGATGAGCAGTTCTTC,CASSQTYRSWDEQFF
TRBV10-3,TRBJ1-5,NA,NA,TGTGCCATCAGTGAGTCAGGCCTGGGTCAGCCCCAGCATTTT,CAISESGLGQPQHF
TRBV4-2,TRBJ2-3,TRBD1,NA,TGTGCCAGCAGCCCCCGGACAGGGGCTCCCACAGATACGCAGTATTTT,CASSPRTGAPTDTQYF
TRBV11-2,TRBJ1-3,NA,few,TGTGCCAGCAGCTTGGGCAATCTCTGGGATTACTCTGGAAACACCATATATTTT,CASSLGNLWDYSGNTIYF
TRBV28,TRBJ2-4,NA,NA,TGTGCCAGCAGCCCATTTCAATACAGGGATGGAGCCAAAAACATTCAGTACTTC,CASSPFQYRDGAKNIQYF
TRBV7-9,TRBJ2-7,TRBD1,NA,TGTGCCAGCAGCTTACCGGGACAGCCGTCCTACGAGCAGTACTTC,CASSLPGQPSYEQYF
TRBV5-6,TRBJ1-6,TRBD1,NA,TGTGCCAGCAGCTTGGCAGGGGGTAATTCACCCCTCCACTTT,CASSLAGGNSPLHF
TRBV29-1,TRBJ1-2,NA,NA,TGCTCTTTTATCCCGGTTGATTCTCAGGGCTACACCTTC,CSFIPVDSQGYTF
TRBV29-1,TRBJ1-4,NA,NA,TGCAGCGTTGAAGGTCGAGGGACGGGGCATGAAAAACTGTTTTTT,CSVEGRGTGHEKLFF
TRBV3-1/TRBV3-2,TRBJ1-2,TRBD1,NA,TGTGCCAGCAGCCAAGAGAGTCAGGGGGCGCTTGGCTACACCTTC,CASSQESQGALGYTF
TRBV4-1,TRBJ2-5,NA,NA,TGCGCCAGCTCGGAGGAGGGGGCAGAGACCCAGTACTTC,CASSEEGAETQYF
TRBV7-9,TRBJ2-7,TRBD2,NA,TGTGCCAGCAGCCGATCGGCGGGAGGGTCCTACGAGCAGTACTTC,CASSRSAGGSYEQYF
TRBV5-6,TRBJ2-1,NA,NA,TGTGCCAGCAGCTTGGGGTTCGGCGAGCCGACGTACAATGAGCAGTTCTTC,CASSLGFGEPTYNEQFF
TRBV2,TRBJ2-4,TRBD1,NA,TGTGCCAGCAGCATGGGACAGGGGGAGAACATTCAGTACTTC,CASSMGQGENIQYF
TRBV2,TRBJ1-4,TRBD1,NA,TGTGCCAGCACCAGGGGGGAGGCTAATGAAAAACTGTTTTTT,CASTRGEANEKLFF
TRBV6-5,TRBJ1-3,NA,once,TGTGCCAGCAGATTCCCCGGAGCTGGAGGAAACACCATATATTTT,CASRFPGAGGNTIYF
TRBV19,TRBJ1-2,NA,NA,TGTGCCAGTAGTATCGAGACAGGACATGGCTACACCTTC,CASSIETGHGYTF
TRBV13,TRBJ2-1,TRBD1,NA,TGTGCCAGCAGCTCCGGACAGGGGGACTATGAGCAGTTCTTC,CASSSGQGDYEQFF
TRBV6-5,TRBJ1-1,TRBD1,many,TGTGCCAGCAAAGCAGGACAGGGGTCCACTGAAGCTTTCTTT,CASKAGQGSTEAFF
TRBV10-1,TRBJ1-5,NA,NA,TGCGCCAGCAGTGAAGAGGGGAGCAATCAGCCCCAGCATTTT,CASSEEGSNQPQHF
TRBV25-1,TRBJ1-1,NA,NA,TGTGCCAGCAGCCGGGACACTAACACTGAAGCTTTCTTT,CASSRDTNTEAFF
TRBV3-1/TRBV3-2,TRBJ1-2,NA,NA,TGTGCCAGCAGCCAAGCATCTCTTCCCCTCTATGGCTACACCTTC,CASSQASLPLYGYTF
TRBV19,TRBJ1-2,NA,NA,TGTGCCAGTAGTCCGGGGGGCAGGTCCTATGGCTACACCTTC,CASSPGGRSYGYTF
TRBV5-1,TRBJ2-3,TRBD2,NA,TGCGCCAGCAGCTTCGGACTAGCGGGCGGCACAGATACGCAGTATTTT,CASSFGLAGGTDTQYF
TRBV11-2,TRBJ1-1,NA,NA,TGTGCCAGCACCCCCGCCGGGGGGGCCACTGAAGCTTTCTTT,CASTPAGGATEAFF
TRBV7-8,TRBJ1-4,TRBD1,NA,TGTGCCAGCAGCCGTACAGGGGGAAATGAAAAACTGTTTTTT,CASSRTGGNEKLFF
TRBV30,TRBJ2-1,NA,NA,TGTGCCTGGAGTGTAAAAGCGGGACAGTACAATGAGCAGTTCTTC,CAWSVKAGQYNEQFF
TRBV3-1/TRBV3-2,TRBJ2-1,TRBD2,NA,TGTGCCAGCAGCCAAGACGGGACTAAGAACAATGAGCAGTTCTTC,CASSQDGTKNNEQFF
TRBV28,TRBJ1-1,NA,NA,TGTGCCAGCAGTTTAGATGCTGTTCTGAACACTGAAGCTTTCTTT,CASSLDAVLNTEAFF
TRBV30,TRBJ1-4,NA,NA,TGTGCCTGGAGAACAGGGTGGGGTGAAAAACTGTTTTTT,CAWRTGWGEKLFF